This record concerns one T cell receptor (beta chain) sequence. In germline, CDR1 is MGHRA, CDR2 YSYEKL. The CDR3 is 17 amino acids. V lost 0 bases to trimming and J lost 4 bases; unmatched junction nucleotides: 7. This sample is part of a study of blood T cell repertoires in COVID-19. Study overall: Researchers got acute and convalescent COVID-19 samples from the United States, Italy and Spain.

Only in-frame clones appear in the TCRdb table, and some are missing; sequencing was by immunoSEQ multiplex PCR. This repertoire shows 60,000 to 75,000 clones, approximately 78% found once; its top ten account for 8.5% to 10%. The sequence derives from a woman over 75 with acute or convalescent COVID-19. Input material: peripheral blood. The chain couples TRBV4-1 to TRBJ2-5; TRBD2 aligns across 11 bases. CDR3 amino acids: CASSQEELAGGGETQYF. CDR3 bases: TGCGCCAGCAGCCAAGAGGAGCTAGCGGGAGGTGGAGAGACCCAGTACTTC.